These T cell receptor beta chains were read from a single sample in a study of identical twins. TCRdb processed the 5' RACE reads anew with MiXCR; each CDR3 protein has one entry. Among under 350,000 distinct CDR3 sequences, 9.5% were seen once, and the ten largest hold around 7.1%. These data also featured in a second study, about yellow fever vaccine responses in identical twins.

The specimen sequenced was CD8+ T cells sorted from blood. The receptors were gathered from a woman younger than 35 in good health. Each CDR3 is given with its conserved first and last residue. A D gene is named only where the DNA matches it firmly. Size is omitted from some rows. Given values are once, few, many or a class for expanded clones.

TRBJ1-1 | NA | few | 15 | TRBV20-1 | TGCAGTGCTAGTCCTGCGGGTTCTCTGAACACTGAAGCTTTCTTT | CSASPAGSLNTEAFF
TRBJ2-1 | NA | many | 10 | TRBV29-1 | TGCAGCGTTTATAGGGATGAGCAGTTCTTC | CSVYRDEQFF
TRBJ2-7 | TRBD2 | NA | 15 | TRBV6-1 | TGTGCCAGCAGTGATATGCCTAGCGGGAGTTTAGAGCAGTACTTC | CASSDMPSGSLEQYF
TRBJ2-5 | TRBD2 | few | 19 | TRBV6-2/TRBV6-3 | TGTGCCAGCAGTTACCCCGTGGGACTAGCGGGAAGAGTGCTGGAGACCCAGTACTTC | CASSYPVGLAGRVLETQYF
TRBJ1-2 | TRBD1 | few | 15 | TRBV19 | TGTGCCAGTAGTACGGACAGGGGAGGAAACTATGGCTACACCTTC | CASSTDRGGNYGYTF
TRBJ2-7 | TRBD1 | NA | 13 | TRBV30 | TGTGCCTGGAGTGCCCTAGGGGGCTCCGAGCAGTACTTC | CAWSALGGSEQYF
TRBJ2-7 | NA | few | 12 | TRBV11-2 | TGTGCCTCACAGGCATTCTCCTACGAGCAGTACTTC | CASQAFSYEQYF
TRBJ1-4 | TRBD1 | NA | 20 | TRBV28 | TGTGCCAGCAGTTTATTCCGGCGGGGGACAGGGGTGGAAACTAATGAAAAACTGTTTTTT | CASSLFRRGTGVETNEKLFF
TRBJ1-1 | NA | few | 14 | TRBV5-1 | TGCGCCAGCATGTGGGAGGGTTTGGACACTGAAGCTTTCTTT | CASMWEGLDTEAFF
TRBJ2-7 | NA | many | 15 | TRBV7-2 | TGTGCCAGCAGCTTAGCGATCGACCCCACTTACGAGCAGTACTTC | CASSLAIDPTYEQYF
TRBJ2-3 | NA | few | 14 | TRBV7-6 | TGTGCCAGCGCTGCGGCTACTTGGCCAGATACGCAGTATTTT | CASAAATWPDTQYF
TRBJ2-7 | NA | many | 14 | TRBV2 | TGTGCCAGCAGTGAAGGGGGCAGGGGATACGAGCAGTACTTC | CASSEGGRGYEQYF
TRBJ1-2 | NA | many | 15 | TRBV27 | TGTGCCAGCAGTCCCGTTTCCGACATCTACCCGGGCTACACCTTC | CASSPVSDIYPGYTF
TRBJ2-3 | NA | many | 18 | TRBV29-1 | TGCAGCGTTAACAATACCCTGGACCCAACTAGCCTGAAGGATACGCAGTATTTT | CSVNNTLDPTSLKDTQYF
TRBJ2-1 | NA | many | 15 | TRBV7-9 | TGTGCCAGCAGCTTAGGCCTAGGAGCCTACAATGAGCAGTTCTTC | CASSLGLGAYNEQFF
TRBJ2-1 | NA | NA | 14 | TRBV7-9 | TGTGCCAGCAGCTCACCGGACTACGGCAATGAGCAGTTCTTC | CASSSPDYGNEQFF
TRBJ1-6 | NA | NA | 17 | TRBV25-1 | TGTGCCAGCAGTGACGGACACCGCCTCAGTATGGATTCACCCCTCCACTTT | CASSDGHRLSMDSPLHF
TRBJ1-4 | NA | many | 17 | TRBV28 | TGTGCCAGCAGTACCCCCATTTTGCATGCAACTAATGAAAAACTGTTTTTT | CASSTPILHATNEKLFF
TRBJ2-1 | TRBD2 | many | 16 | TRBV20-1 | TGCAGTGCTAGAGATGACCTAGCGGGGAGCAACAATGAGCAGTTCTTC | CSARDDLAGSNNEQFF
TRBJ2-7 | TRBD1 | many | 14 | TRBV12-3/TRBV12-4 | TGTGCCAGCAGCACCCCAGGGGGCCGGGACGAGCAGTACTTC | CASSTPGGRDEQYF
TRBJ2-1 | TRBD2 | few | 16 | TRBV5-4 | TGTGCCAGCAGCTACGGACTAGCGGGGACCTACAATGAGCAGTTCTTC | CASSYGLAGTYNEQFF
TRBJ1-2 | NA | few | 14 | TRBV11-2 | TGTGCCAGCAGCCTTGAGGACAGCCTCTATGGCTACACCTTC | CASSLEDSLYGYTF
TRBJ2-7 | NA | many | 13 | TRBV29-1 | TGCAGCGCCTCTCTTATGAGCTCCTACGAGCAGTACTTC | CSASLMSSYEQYF
TRBJ1-1 | NA | NA | 13 | TRBV20-1 | TGCAGTGCTAGAGATGAGGGGATCGCTGAAGCTTTCTTT | CSARDEGIAEAFF
TRBJ2-5 | TRBD2 | NA | 15 | TRBV5-1 | TGCGCCAGCAGCTTGGCCGCTAGCGGGGTAGAGACCCAGTACTTC | CASSLAASGVETQYF
TRBJ2-5 | NA | NA | 15 | TRBV4-2 | TGTGCCAGCAGCCAGTGGTGGGGGCGTCAAGAGACCCAGTACTTC | CASSQWWGRQETQYF
TRBJ2-1 | NA | few | 12 | TRBV29-1 | TGCAGCGCTGAGCGGACCTACAATGAGCAGTTCTTC | CSAERTYNEQFF
TRBJ2-7 | NA | NA | 15 | TRBV15 | TGTGCCACCAGCAGAGATCAGGGCACCCCCTACGAGCAGTACTTC | CATSRDQGTPYEQYF
TRBJ1-3 | NA | many | 16 | TRBV6-5 | TGTGCCAGCAGTGACTCGGAGGGACTCTCTGGAAACACCATATATTTT | CASSDSEGLSGNTIYF
TRBJ2-5 | NA | few | 14 | TRBV6-5 | TGTGCCAGCAGTTACGTTCGGATGGGAGAGACCCAGTACTTC | CASSYVRMGETQYF
TRBJ1-4 | NA | few | 10 | TRBV7-9 | TGTGCCAGCTCGACTGAAAAACTGTTTTTT | CASSTEKLFF
TRBJ1-2 | TRBD1 | few | 14 | TRBV6-5 | TGTGCCAGCAGTTACGCAGGGACAGGGGATGGCTACACCTTC | CASSYAGTGDGYTF
TRBJ2-7 | TRBD2 | many | 15 | TRBV10-3 | TGTGCCATCAGTCAGCGGGAGGGGGTGATGAACGAGCAGTACTTC | CAISQREGVMNEQYF
TRBJ2-2 | NA | few | 12 | TRBV29-1 | TGCAGCGTTGAAGTTAGGGCCGGGGAGCTGTTTTTT | CSVEVRAGELFF
TRBJ1-2 | NA | many | 15 | TRBV5-1 | TGCGCCAGCAGCTTGGCCCGGGCAGGGGCGGCTGGCTACACCTTC | CASSLARAGAAGYTF
TRBJ2-7 | NA | NA | 12 | TRBV6-2/TRBV6-3 | TGTGCCACGAACTCCGGGCTCCTGGAGCAGTACTTC | CATNSGLLEQYF
TRBJ2-3 | NA | NA | 14 | TRBV11-2 | TGTGCCAGCAGCTTATCCAGATACACAGATACGCAGTATTTT | CASSLSRYTDTQYF
TRBJ1-2 | TRBD1 | many | 13 | TRBV7-9 | TGTGCCAGCAGCCATGGACAGGGGAATGGCTACACCTTC | CASSHGQGNGYTF
TRBJ1-2 | NA | NA | 17 | TRBV5-1 | TGCGCCAGCAGCTTGGGCTTTTCAGGGACATTTAACTATGGCTACACCTTC | CASSLGFSGTFNYGYTF
TRBJ1-1 | NA | NA | 13 | TRBV6-1 | TGTGCCAGCAGTGAACGGGGCAGGGGAGAAGCTTTCTTT | CASSERGRGEAFF
TRBJ1-2 | NA | NA | 15 | TRBV5-1 | TGCGCCAGCAGCACTACCGGGGCTGGGTTATATGGCTACACCTTC | CASSTTGAGLYGYTF
TRBJ1-1 | NA | few | 15 | TRBV11-1 | TGTGCCAGCAGCTCGCCGGGAGGGGGGGACACTGAAGCTTTCTTT | CASSSPGGGDTEAFF
TRBJ2-1 | TRBD2 | few | 15 | TRBV7-9 | TGTGCCAGCAGCACCGGGACTAGCGGGGGGGTCTCGCAGTTCTTC | CASSTGTSGGVSQFF
TRBJ2-7 | NA | few | 13 | TRBV6-1 | TGTGCCGCCCAGGTAACAGCTAACTACGAGCAGTACTTC | CAAQVTANYEQYF
TRBJ1-1 | NA | NA | 13 | TRBV25-1 | TGTGCCAGCTCGGAAGGACAACACACTGAAGCTTTCTTT | CASSEGQHTEAFF
TRBJ2-6 | NA | NA | 15 | TRBV2 | TGTGCCAGCCAGGCCCTGGTTCCTGGGGCCAACGTCCTGACTTTC | CASQALVPGANVLTF
TRBJ2-1 | TRBD2 | NA | 17 | TRBV7-3 | TGTACCAGCAGTTTAGTAGATCGGTCTAGCGGGTACAATGAGCAGTTCTTC | CTSSLVDRSSGYNEQFF
TRBJ2-1 | TRBD2 | few | 15 | TRBV4-3 | TGCGCCAGCAGCCAAGAGGTAGGCGGGAGAAATGAGCAGTTCTTC | CASSQEVGGRNEQFF
TRBJ1-5 | TRBD1 | few | 13 | TRBV29-1 | TGCAGCGTTGTTACAGGGGATGGTCAGCCCCAGCATTTT | CSVVTGDGQPQHF
TRBJ1-1 | TRBD1 | many | 11 | TRBV29-1 | TGCAGCGTACCCGACAGGGGCGAAGCTTTCTTT | CSVPDRGEAFF
TRBJ2-3 | NA | few | 15 | TRBV5-1 | TGCGCCAGCAGCTTGTGGGTTACTAGCACAGATACGCAGTATTTT | CASSLWVTSTDTQYF
TRBJ2-3 | TRBD2 | few | 17 | TRBV6-2/TRBV6-3 | TGTGCCAGCAGTTGGCCACTAGCGGGAGATATCGCAGATACGCAGTATTTT | CASSWPLAGDIADTQYF
TRBJ1-2 | TRBD1 | many | 14 | TRBV29-1 | TGCAGCGTCCGCAGACAGGGTGGTAACTATGGCTACACCTTC | CSVRRQGGNYGYTF